This T cell receptor beta chain is from a study of cytomegalovirus exposure and HLA in healthy donors. Study context: Samples from HLA-typed donors yielded 65 million to 90 million unique TCRs in an early data release. Broader study findings: Clonal expansion was found to be greater in HLA-associated TCR beta chains than in equally common others in a later analysis. Most TCR sequences were uncommon, yet certain public TCRs appeared in many donors.

While unrecorded immune exposures were likely, the donors were nominally healthy when sampled. A remark on this clone: Its antigen is not known.

Primers: 60 Vbeta forward and 13 Jbeta reverse. Profiling relied on immunoSEQ multiplex PCR, and the TCRdb table lists in-frame clones only, not all of them. The profile covers fewer than 200,000 clones, with 87% appearing a single time and more than 0.7% taken by the ten largest. CDR1 is SGHDN and CDR2 is FVKESK in the germline V gene. With 0 bases removed from V and 0 bases from J, the gap between germline ends came to 21 bases. The CDR3 has 19 amino acids. The TCR sequence derives from a woman between 25 and 40 years old in good health and CMV-seronegative. The sequencing input was PBMCs. The V and J genes are TRBV14 and TRBJ2-7, with D possibly matching TRBD2 (6 bases). The CDR3 coding sequence is TGTGCCAGCAGCCAAGATCGTCTCTCCGGAGGGCGGAGCTCCTACGAGCAGTACTTC. It is translated as CASSQDRLSGGRSSYEQYF.